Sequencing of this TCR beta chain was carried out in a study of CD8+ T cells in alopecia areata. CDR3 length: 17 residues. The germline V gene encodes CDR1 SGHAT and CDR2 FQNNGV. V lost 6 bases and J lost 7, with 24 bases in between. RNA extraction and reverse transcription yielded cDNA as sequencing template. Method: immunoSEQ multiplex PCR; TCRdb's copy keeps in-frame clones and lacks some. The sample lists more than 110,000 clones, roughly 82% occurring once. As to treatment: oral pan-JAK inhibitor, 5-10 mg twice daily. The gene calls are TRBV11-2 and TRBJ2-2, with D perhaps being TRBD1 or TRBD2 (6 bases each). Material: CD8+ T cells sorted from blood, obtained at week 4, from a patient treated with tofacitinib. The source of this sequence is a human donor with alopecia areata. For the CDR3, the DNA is TGTGCCAGCAGGCCCTTTCGGGGGCGGTCACCTCTCGGGGAGCTGTTTTTT. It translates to CASRPFRGRSPLGELFF. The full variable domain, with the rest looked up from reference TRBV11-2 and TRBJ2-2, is EAGVAQSPRYKIIEKRQSVAFWCNPISGHATLYWYQQILGQGPKLLIQFQNNGVVDDSQLPKDRFSAERLKGVDSTLKIQPAKLEDSAVYLCASRPFRGRSPLGELFFGEGSRLTVL.